This is a list of T cell receptor beta chains from one sample in a study of cytomegalovirus exposure and HLA in healthy donors. TCRdb's table, derived via immunoSEQ multiplex PCR, lists solely in-frame clones and lacks some. This sample has nearly 110,000 clones, with roughly 82% found just once. Sequencing was done on a sample of PBMCs. The receptor source for this set is a man aged 50-59 years in good health and CMV-seronegative. CDR3s include the opening cysteine and the closing phenylalanine or tryptophan. A D gene is named only where the DNA matches it firmly. Size is stated for part of the rows, as once, few or many counts, or as a class when the clone is expanded.

CDR3	DNA	V	J	D	size
CASSSRGNTEAFF	TGTGCCAGCAGTTCCCGGGGGAACACTGAAGCTTTCTTT	TRBV2	TRBJ1-1	-	-
CSVEGLEGMGQFF	TGCAGCGTTGAAGGATTGGAGGGGATGGGTCAGTTCTTC	TRBV29-1	TRBJ2-1	-	-
CASSLGNQGTYGYTF	TGCGCCAGCAGCTTGGGAAACCAGGGGACCTATGGCTACACCTTC	TRBV5-1	TRBJ1-2	-	-
CASSQDGRGGNSPLHF	TGCGCCAGCAGCCAAGATGGCAGGGGAGGGAATTCACCCCTCCACTTT	TRBV4-3	TRBJ1-6	-	few
CASSDGTGPPDTQYF	TGTGCCAGCAGTGACGGGACAGGGCCCCCAGATACGCAGTATTTT	TRBV25-1	TRBJ2-3	TRBD1	-
CAISRSLETADTQYF	TGTGCCATCAGCCGATCCCTTGAGACAGCAGATACGCAGTATTTT	TRBV10-3	TRBJ2-3	-	-
CASSSDRNTGELFF	TGTGCTAGCAGCTCGGACAGGAACACCGGGGAGCTGTTTTTT	TRBV7-7	TRBJ2-2	-	-
CASSPRAGTGEENTIYF	TGTGCCAGCAGCCCCCGGGCGGGGACAGGGGAAGAAAACACCATATATTTT	TRBV7-6	TRBJ1-3	TRBD1	few
CASRRDRANTGELFF	TGTGCCAGTAGGAGGGACAGGGCGAACACCGGGGAGCTGTTTTTT	TRBV19	TRBJ2-2	TRBD1	-
CASSQGTGGSPLHF	TGCGCCAGCAGCCAAGGGACGGGGGGTTCACCCCTCCACTTT	TRBV4-1	TRBJ1-6	-	few
CASSITGGNEQFF	TGTGCCAGTAGTATTACAGGAGGGAATGAGCAGTTCTTC	TRBV19	TRBJ2-1	-	-
CASSQRTGYGYTF	TGTGCCAGCAGCCAGCGTACAGGGTATGGCTACACCTTC	TRBV7-2	TRBJ1-2	-	-